This T cell receptor beta chain was obtained from a study of shared clonotypes between healthy human individuals. In the study overall: Aged 18 to 49, the donors were a couple of women and a few men. Every donor yielded three CD4 naive, three CD4 memory, two CD8 naive and one CD8 memory plate.

In the authors' methods: ImmunoSEQ yielded junction-only sequences lacking quality scores, so filtering differed. Method: immunoSEQ multiplex PCR; TCRdb's copy keeps in-frame clones and lacks some. That table supplies the V and J calls and clone size; D and trimming were determined from the DNA. The data hold 2 million to 3 million clones, with over 85% observed a single time. The CDR3 is 15 residues long. Germline values: CDR1 ENHRY, CDR2 SYGVKD. V is TRBV10-3 and J is TRBJ2-7; the match to TRBD1 covers 7 bases. Source material: naive CD4+ T cells from PBMCs. Noted subset: CD45RA+ positively selected. This receptor was taken from a man in his late teens or twenties in good health. Some clones in this sample may be carry-over from other donors' samples. The CDR3 sequence: CASRDSERSSYEQYF. The CDR3, as DNA: TGTGCTAGCCGGGACAGCGAACGAAGCTCCTACGAGCAGTACTTC.